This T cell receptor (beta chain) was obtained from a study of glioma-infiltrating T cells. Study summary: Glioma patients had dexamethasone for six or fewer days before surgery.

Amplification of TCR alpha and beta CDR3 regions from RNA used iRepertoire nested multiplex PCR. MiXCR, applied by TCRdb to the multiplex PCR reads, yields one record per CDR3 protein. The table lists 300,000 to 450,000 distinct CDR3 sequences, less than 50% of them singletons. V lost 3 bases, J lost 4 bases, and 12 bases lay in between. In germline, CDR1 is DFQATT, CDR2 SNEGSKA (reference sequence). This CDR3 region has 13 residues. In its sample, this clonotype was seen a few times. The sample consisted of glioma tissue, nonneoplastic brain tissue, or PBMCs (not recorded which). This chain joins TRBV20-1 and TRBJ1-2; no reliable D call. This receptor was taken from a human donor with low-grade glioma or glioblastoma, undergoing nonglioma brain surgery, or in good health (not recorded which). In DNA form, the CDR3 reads TGCAGTGCTAGGCATCCGGACGGCTATGGCTACACCTTC. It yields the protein CSARHPDGYGYTF.